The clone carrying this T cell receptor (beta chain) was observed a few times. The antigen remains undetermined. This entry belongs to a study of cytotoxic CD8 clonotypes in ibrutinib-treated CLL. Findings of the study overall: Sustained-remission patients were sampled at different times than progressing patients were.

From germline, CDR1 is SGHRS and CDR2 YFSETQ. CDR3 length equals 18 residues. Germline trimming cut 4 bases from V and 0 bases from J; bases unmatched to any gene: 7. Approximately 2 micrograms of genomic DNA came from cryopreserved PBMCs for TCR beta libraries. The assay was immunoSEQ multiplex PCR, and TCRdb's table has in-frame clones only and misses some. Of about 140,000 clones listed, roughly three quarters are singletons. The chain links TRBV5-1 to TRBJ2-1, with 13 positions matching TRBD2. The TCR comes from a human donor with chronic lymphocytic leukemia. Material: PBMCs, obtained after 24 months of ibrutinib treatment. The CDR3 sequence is CASSQLAGGPSSYNEQFF. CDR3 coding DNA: TGCGCCAGCAGCCAACTAGCGGGAGGGCCAAGCTCCTACAATGAGCAGTTCTTC.